These 5 T cell receptor beta chains were sequenced from one sample in a study of regulatory T cells in long-lasting Graves disease. Arm-PCR of CDR3 regions and iRepertoire HTBI primers were the basis on which TCR beta libraries were built. TCRdb re-derived calls from the multiplex PCR reads in MiXCR, one entry per CDR3 protein. The data show some 460,000 distinct CDR3 sequences, roughly 17% seen once. Time point noted: newly diagnosed GD, antithyroid drugs for less than 3 months. Following extraction of RNA from PBMCs, that RNA was used to make the TCR library. The same data also went into a second study, on T cells in Graves' hyperthyroidism and ophthalmopathy.

The material was peripheral blood mononuclear cells (PBMCs), obtained at new diagnosis, from a patient treated with antithyroid drugs. The receptors here all came from a man aged 35-49 years with Graves disease.

The chain joins TRBV2 to TRBJ2-1, with D maybe TRBD2 (6 bases). V was clipped by 6 bases and J by 1 base, with 13 bases between them. The CDR3 is made up of 15 amino acids. The germline gives CDR1 SNHLY, CDR2 FYNNEI. CDR3 loop: CASSQQAGSYNEQFF. The DNA for the CDR3 is TGTGCCAGCAGCCAACAAGCGGGTTCCTACAATGAGCAGTTCTTC.

The rearrangement joins TRBV5-5 to TRBJ2-1, with 7 nucleotides matching TRBD1. Per germline, CDR1 SGHKS and CDR2 YYEKEE (reference sequence). The V gene end was trimmed by 1 base and the J gene end by 6 bases; junction bases not matched to a gene: 7. The CDR3 runs to 15 residues. The CDR3 DNA is TGTGCCAGCAGCTTGTCGGGACAGTGGGTCAATGAGCAGTTCTTC. This translates into CASSLSGQWVNEQFF.

The rearrangement uses TRBV28 and TRBJ2-5; 7 bases align to TRBD1. This CDR3 comprises 13 residues. CDR1 is MDHEN, CDR2 SYDVKM, per germline. The V gene end was trimmed by 6 bases and the J gene end by 4 bases; junction bases not matched to a gene: 5. CDR3 DNA: TGTGCCAGCAGGGGGTCAGGGGGAGAGACCCAGTACTTC. This sequence encodes CASRGSGGETQYF.

There are many counts of this clonotype. V gene TRBV27 combines with J gene TRBJ2-1; D is possibly TRBD1 or TRBD2 (5 bases each). V lost 5 bases to trimming and J lost 8 bases, with 16 bases between them. Germline CDR1 reads MNHEY; CDR2 reads SMNVEV (reference sequence). The CDR3 is made up of 14 amino acids. The CDR3 bases are TGTGCCAGCAGTCCGGGACCCGACTTCGATGAGCAGTTCTTC. It specifies CASSPGPDFDEQFF.

The sample holds one count of this clonotype. This sequence joins TRBV10-3 and TRBJ2-3, with 12 bases lining up with TRBD1. The assigned J gene may be wrong: the sequence end matches TRBJ2-1 better. Per the germline V gene, CDR1 is ENHRY and CDR2 is SYGVKD. This CDR3 has 18 amino acids. The CDR3 nucleotides are TGTGCCATCGGAGGAAAGACGGGACAGGGGGCAGGAATCGATGAGCAGTTCTTC. It yields the protein CAIGGKTGQGAGIDEQFF.